This T cell receptor (beta chain) was sequenced during a study of CD4 T cells in relation to SARS-CoV-2 and coronaviruses (dated by TCRdb to the early 2020s). For the study in its entirety: In the ViraFEST assay, PBMCs were cultured with antigen for less than 11 days, after which TCR beta CDR3s were sequenced to identify clonal expansions specific to the antigen. An HIV-1 Nef peptide pool or a culture without peptide was used as the negative reference condition. HLA restriction was mapped for shared crossreactive spike epitopes using patient-derived lymphoblastoid cell lines. The study assessed, at the TCR clonotype level, memory CD4+ T cell crossreactivity between SARS-CoV-2 and common cold coronavirus spike proteins. The Adaptive Biotechnologies TCR-sequencing kit was used for samples from a few pre-COVID donors and for the naive versus memory experiments, whereas the other data were Illumina-based. A different TCR-beta assay, based on Illumina, was used to sequence expansion assays from other donors in the study. Beyond this particular receptor, the publication reports: Small numbers of patients and of tested TCRs limited the study. Significantly weaker SARS-CoV-2-driven expansion was shown by crossreactive clones than by monoreactive clones, consistent with antigenic imprinting. No donor contributed both pre-pandemic and post-infection samples, which limited tracing the source of pre-existing responses. Crossreactivity analysis was centred on spike protein, so crossreactivity against other viral proteins was not assessed. Memory CD4+ clonotypes crossrecognizing SARS-CoV-2 and at least one common cold coronavirus spike were found in approximately 65% of donors.

CD4+ T cells from unexposed donors were collected before the COVID-19 pandemic (2011-2018). The EasySep CD4+ T cell isolation kit was used to isolate CD4+ T cells once the cultures had run for approximately ten days. As cell numbers permitted, CD4+ T cells from unexposed donors were tested for reactivity to SARS-CoV-2 S and N and to four common cold coronavirus spike pools. Approximately 1.8 million PBMCs per well were cultured in IMDM with approximately 5% human AB serum and 9.5 to 10 IU/ml IL-2. Half of the culture medium was replaced with fresh IL-2-containing medium on days 3 and 7. Triplicate replicate wells were generally used for each peptide culture condition. Leukapheresis product for the unexposed donors was bought commercially. PBMCs were isolated from leukapheresis product or whole blood by Ficoll-Paque PLUS gradient centrifugation. PBMCs were either used fresh in the expansion assay or cryopreserved at -140 degrees C. The QIAamp Micro DNA Kit was used to extract genomic DNA from the CD4+ T cells.

From a lookup of the germline V gene, CDR1 and CDR2 are SGHVS and FQNEAQ. From its cysteine to its phenylalanine, the CDR3 spans 15 amino acids. Only the CDR3 portion is preserved as DNA: 45 bases, with reading frame beginning at the first base. Between the V and J ends, shortened by 5 bases and 2 bases respectively, the junction contains 16 bases. Library preparation employed the immunoSEQ multiplex PCR assay. Concerning the study's data processing: Preprocessing removed nonproductive sequences and CDR3s not starting with C, not ending with F or W, or shorter than 7 amino acids. Antigen-specific clonotypes were called with the MANAFEST web app on the basis of expansion relative to the reference and to other culture wells. A clone counted as positive if significantly expanded in 2 of 3 replicate wells versus the reference culture at FDR below 0.05. For a clone to be considered positive, significant expansion relative to all other tandem wells and an odds ratio above 5 were also required. CDR3 homology was quantified as pairwise Levenshtein distance, calculated with the stringdist R package after three terminal residues were trimmed from each end. The table comes from immuneACCESS by way of TCRdb, which keeps in-frame sequences with V and J called. Part of the clones is missing from these tables; in studies checked, under half for an unresolved V gene and the rest for unknown reasons. D and trimming come from the DNA, and the V and J calls and clone size come from that table. Counted in this sample were about 26,000 clones; 73% of them appeared once. Together, the top ten hold roughly 21% of the sample.

As for this clone: The antigen it recognizes is unknown. Base qualities are not provided; no much larger clone lies one nucleotide away.

Rearrangement joined TRBV7-8 to TRBJ2-7; D gene: possibly TRBD2, on 5 matching bases. The sequencing sample was made of CD4+ T cells from PBMCs, cultured in vitro. The clonotype originates from a human donor in good health. The DNA sequence reads TGTGCCAGCAGCCCAGAGGGCGGACGAGCCTACGAGCAGTACTTC. Its protein reads: CASSPEGGRAYEQYF.